These 24 T cell receptor beta chains came from one sample sequenced in a study of shared clonotypes between healthy human individuals. Libraries were prepared by immunoSEQ multiplex PCR; TCRdb keeps only in-frame clonotypes and omits some of them. The sample gives over a million clones, roughly 97% of which show up once; 1% to 1.5% is in the top ten. Sequenced input: naive CD4+ T cells sorted from blood. The subset is: CD45RA+ positively selected. The source is a man under 40 in good health.

This chain joins TRBV7-9 and TRBJ2-1; 15 bases agree with TRBD2. The J segment lost 7 bases and the V segment lost 2 bases, leaving 12 bases of the junction unmatched. CDR3 size: 19 residues. Germline V CDR1 and CDR2: SEHNR, FQNEAQ (reference sequence). The CDR3 sequence is CASSLRQIGLAGGPNEQFF. DNA of the CDR3: TGTGCCAGCAGCTTAAGACAGATAGGACTAGCGGGAGGGCCGAATGAGCAGTTCTTC. Using reference TRBV7-9 and TRBJ2-1 for the parts outside the CDR3, the full variable domain is DTGVSQNPRHKITKRGQNVTFRCDPISEHNRLYWYRQTLGQGPEFLTYFQNEAQLEKSRLLSDRFSAERPKGSFSTLEIQRTEQGDSAMYLCASSLRQIGLAGGPNEQFFGPGTRLTVL.

The chain has TRBV11-2 and TRBJ2-2, with D possibly TRBD2 on 6 matching bases. CDR3 length: 17 amino acids. Germline CDR1 SGHAT, CDR2 FQNNGV. Trimming removed 5 bases at V and 5 bases at J, with 21 bases between. In DNA form, the CDR3 reads TGTGCCAGCAGCCCCGCCGGGAGAGCGGAGAGAACCGGGGAGCTGTTTTTT. It specifies CASSPAGRAERTGELFF.

The chain uses TRBV19 and TRBJ2-3; D gene uncertain. CDR3 length: 15 amino acids. V shed 4 bases and J shed 6 bases, with 17 bases lying between them. The germline V gene encodes CDR1 LNHDA and CDR2 SQIVND (reference sequence). The CDR3 DNA reads TGTGCCAGTAGTACACCGCTCCAACTCGGGGATACGCAGTATTTT. Its protein product is CASSTPLQLGDTQYF.

This rearrangement joins TRBV14 to TRBJ2-1, with a tentative D call TRBD1 (5 bases). Germline V gene lookup returns CDR1 SGHDN and CDR2 FVKESK. This CDR3 is 16 amino acids long. Between the trimmed V and J ends, which lost 0 bases and 4 bases, there was a span of 13 bases. CDR3 protein: CASSQESAGWYNEQFF. CDR3 coding DNA: TGTGCCAGCAGCCAAGAGTCGGCAGGGTGGTACAATGAGCAGTTCTTC.

This clone has just one count. The rearrangement joins TRBV7-8 to TRBJ1-1; no definite D call. The CDR3 totals 15 residues. Germline loops: CDR1 SGHVS, CDR2 FQNEAQ. Trimming shortened V by 6 bases and J by 5 bases, and 19 bases separated the two germline ends. Here the CDR3 reads CASSIGPEVATEAFF. For the CDR3, the DNA is TGTGCCAGCAGTATAGGGCCGGAGGTAGCTACTGAAGCTTTCTTT.

V usage is TRBV11-3 and J usage is TRBJ2-3; D ambiguous. V was cut by 1 base and J by 1 base, with 15 bases left in between. The CDR3 sequence is 17 residues long. Germline V CDR1 and CDR2: SGHNT, YENEEA. In nucleotides, the CDR3 is TGTGCCAGCAGCTTAGCGGCGAGCAGTGTTCGCACAGATACGCAGTATTTT. It specifies CASSLAASSVRTDTQYF.

The J gene is TRBJ1-2, the V gene TRBV7-2, with TRBD1 matching over 7 bases. V lost 6 bases and J lost 2; bases outside the gene matches: 3. The CDR3 is 13 residues long. The germline CDR1 and CDR2 sequences are SGHTA and FQGNSA. CDR3 bases: TGTGCCAGCAGTTCCAGGGGGAACTATGGCTACACCTTC. This translates into CASSSRGNYGYTF. Drawing the rest from reference TRBV7-2 and TRBJ1-2, the complete variable domain is GAGVSQSPSNKVTEKGKDVELRCDPISGHTALYWYRQSLGQGLEFLIYFQGNSAPDKSGLPSDRFSAERTGGSVSTLTIQRTQQEDSAVYLCASSSRGNYGYTFGSGTRLTVV.

V usage is TRBV6-1 and J usage is TRBJ1-5; 12 bases line up with TRBD1. Losses at the gene ends were 6 bases for V and 7 bases for J; bases not matched to a gene: 7. The CDR3 has 15 amino acids. Germline V gives CDR1 MNHNS, CDR2 SASEGT. This chain's CDR3 is CASRGTGGTAQPQHF. In nucleotides, the CDR3 is TGTGCCAGCAGGGGGACAGGGGGCACCGCGCAGCCCCAGCATTTT.

The chain recombines TRBV5-1 with TRBJ2-2, with D unclear. This CDR3 spans 12 amino acids. CDR1 SGHRS and CDR2 YFSETQ come from the germline V gene. Trimming took off 0 bases at V and 7 bases at J, with 4 bases between the two ends. This CDR3 reads CASSLAGGELFF. In DNA form, the CDR3 reads TGCGCCAGCAGCTTGGCGGGCGGGGAGCTGTTTTTT.

The chain links TRBV10-3 to TRBJ2-5, with 8 bases identical to TRBD1. Germline V lookup: CDR1 ENHRY, CDR2 SYGVKD. The ends lost 7 bases at V and 5 bases at J; junction bases unmatched: 9. This CDR3 has 14 residues. DNA for the CDR3: TGTGCCATCACCCGGGACAGGCATGAGGAGACCCAGTACTTC. It specifies CAITRDRHEETQYF.

CDR3 sequence reads: CASSSTGGLPNTEAFF. CDR3 coding DNA: TGTGCCAGCAGCTCTACAGGGGGGCTACCGAACACTGAAGCTTTCTTT. The chain links TRBV7-8 to TRBJ1-1; 8 nucleotides agree with TRBD1. V shed 4 bases, J shed 1 base, and the junction held 8 bases outside the gene matches. CDR1 is SGHVS, CDR2 FQNEAQ, per germline. CDR3 length: 16 residues.

This chain connects TRBV2 to TRBJ2-7; the D call may be TRBD1 or TRBD2 (6 bases each). Germline loops: CDR1 SNHLY, CDR2 FYNNEI. The V and J ends lost 10 bases and 6 bases respectively, with 22 bases between them. The CDR3 extends over 14 amino acids. The CDR3 region is CATRVVQGRSEQYF. As DNA, the CDR3 is TGTGCCACCCGCGTCGTGCAGGGGAGGTCCGAGCAGTACTTC.

The gene calls are TRBV7-9 and TRBJ1-2; possible D gene TRBD1, 5 bases. V shed 5 bases and J shed 5 bases, with 12 bases lying between them. The CDR3 has 13 amino acids. Germline V gene sequence: CDR1 SEHNR, CDR2 FQNEAQ (reference sequence). The chain's CDR3 is CASSPGREYGYTF. Here the CDR3 DNA reads TGTGCCAGCAGCCCGGGCAGGGAATATGGCTACACCTTC. The variable domain in full, completed from reference TRBV7-9 and TRBJ1-2, reads DTGVSQNPRHKITKRGQNVTFRCDPISEHNRLYWYRQTLGQGPEFLTYFQNEAQLEKSRLLSDRFSAERPKGSFSTLEIQRTEQGDSAMYLCASSPGREYGYTFGSGTRLTVV.

The chain is built from TRBV9 and TRBJ2-7; the D gene is possibly TRBD1 (6 bases). The germline CDR1 and CDR2 sequences are SGDLS and YYNGEE. The length of the CDR3 is 14 residues. With 4 bases removed from V and 7 bases from J, the gap between germline ends came to 18 bases. The CDR3 reads CASSPQSGTKEQYF. The CDR3 nucleotides are TGTGCCAGCAGCCCACAGTCCGGGACAAAAGAGCAGTACTTC.

The V gene is TRBV4-2, the J gene TRBJ2-1; no definite D call. The CDR3 consists of 14 residues. Trimming stripped 0 bases from V and 7 bases from J, with 10 bases between. Germline values: CDR1 LGHNA, CDR2 YNFKEQ. This chain's CDR3 is CASSQDRILNEQFF. CDR3 DNA sequence: TGTGCCAGCAGCCAAGATAGAATCTTGAATGAGCAGTTCTTC.

The chain is built from TRBV5-4 and TRBJ2-7; the match to TRBD1 covers 8 bases. Trimming cost V 2 bases and J 7 bases; bases outside gene matches: 11. CDR3 length: 15 amino acids. Germline V gene lookup returns CDR1 SGHNT and CDR2 YYREEE (reference sequence). CDR3 bases: TGTGCCAGCAGCTTATCTGGGCAGGGGGCGCATGAGCAGTACTTC. The encoded protein is CASSLSGQGAHEQYF.

This clone was observed a single time. The chain uses TRBV5-1 and TRBJ2-2; D is perhaps TRBD2 (6 bases). The CDR3 covers 17 residues. Germline-derived CDR1 and CDR2 are SGHRS and YFSETQ. The germline V and J ends were trimmed by 0 bases and 1 base, with 13 bases remaining between them. CDR3 in DNA: TGCGCCAGCAGCTTGGCCGGGGGAGACAGGAACACCGGGGAGCTGTTTTTT. Protein product: CASSLAGGDRNTGELFF.

This clone was seen once. The V and J genes are TRBV7-2 and TRBJ2-7; TRBD2 is a possible D gene (6 bases). Germline-derived CDR1 and CDR2 are SGHTA and FQGNSA. Trimming stripped 1 base from V and 4 bases from J, with 17 bases between. This CDR3 is 16 amino acids long. The CDR3 spells CASSLVPGELRYEQYF. The CDR3 nucleotides read TGTGCCAGCAGCTTAGTCCCGGGGGAACTTAGGTACGAGCAGTACTTC.

The chain has TRBV28 and TRBJ1-2; D gene unclear. In germline, CDR1 is MDHEN, CDR2 SYDVKM. V shed 6 bases and J shed 4 bases, with 15 bases lying between them. The CDR3 length is 14 residues. In nucleotides, the CDR3 is TGTGCCAGCAGCATCGGGGATCTTTTCTATGGCTACACCTTC. This translates into CASSIGDLFYGYTF.

This clone was detected once. The chain employs TRBV29-1 and TRBJ1-5; D is ambiguous. The CDR3 has 12 amino acids. V gave up 4 bases and J gave up 6 bases, with 10 bases separating them. CDR1 and CDR2 from the germline V gene are SQVTM and ANQGSEA. The CDR3, as DNA: TGCAGCGTTGTTCTCGCGCGTCAGCCCCAGCATTTT. Protein product: CSVVLARQPQHF.

The CDR3 region has the DNA TGTGCCAGCAGCGTAGGGGGTAGCGGGAGTTCCTACGAGCAGTACTTC. Its translation is CASSVGGSGSSYEQYF. The chain is built from TRBV9 and TRBJ2-7; 9 bases are shared with TRBD2. The CDR3 loop spans 16 amino acids. The V segment lost 0 bases and the J segment 1 base; nucleotides outside the gene matches: 5. Germline CDR1 and CDR2: SGDLS and YYNGEE.

In this sample, this clone turned up once. This chain links TRBV7-6 with TRBJ2-1; 9 bases agree with TRBD2. V trimming: 2 bases; J trimming: 10 bases; junction bases outside the gene matches: 9. The germline gives CDR1 SGHVS, CDR2 FNYEAQ. The CDR3 loop spans 15 amino acids. The CDR3 loop is CASSLLIAGVYEQFF. The CDR3 region has the DNA TGTGCCAGCAGCTTACTAATAGCGGGAGTATACGAGCAGTTCTTC. The whole variable domain, filled in from reference TRBV7-6 and TRBJ2-1, reads GAGVSQSPRYKVTKRGQDVALRCDPISGHVSLYWYRQALGQGPEFLTYFNYEAQQDKSGLPNDRFSAERPEGSISTLTIQRTEQRDSAMYRCASSLLIAGVYEQFFGPGTRLTVL.

The count of this clone is one. V usage is TRBV12-2 and J usage is TRBJ2-3; the table assigns TRBD2, which was not confirmed against the DNA. TRBV12-2 corresponds to a pseudogene. This CDR3 is built from 16 residues. Here the CDR3 reads CASRLVQLLAADTQYF. In DNA, the CDR3 is TGTGCAAGTCGCTTAGTCCAATTGCTAGCCGCAGATACGCAGTATTTT.

The chain carries TRBV7-6 and TRBJ1-5; 10 bases are shared with TRBD1. The CDR3 sequence is 17 residues long. Germline CDR1 is SGHVS and CDR2 is FNYEAQ. After removal of 2 bases from V and 4 bases from J, the junction contained 8 bases not matched to a gene. CDR3 nucleotides: TGTGCCAGCAGCTTAAGTGTTGGACAGGGGGGTAATCAGCCCCAGCATTTT. Protein product: CASSLSVGQGGNQPQHF. Full variable domain (remainder filled in from reference TRBV7-6 and TRBJ1-5): GAGVSQSPRYKVTKRGQDVALRCDPISGHVSLYWYRQALGQGPEFLTYFNYEAQQDKSGLPNDRFSAERPEGSISTLTIQRTEQRDSAMYRCASSLSVGQGGNQPQHFGDGTRLSIL.